The present entry profiles one T cell receptor beta chain with its context. Losses at the gene ends were 5 bases for V and 0 bases for J; bases not matched to a gene: 12. Germline assignment: CDR1 SEHNR and CDR2 FQNEAQ (reference sequence). CDR3 length: 17 amino acids. In the authors' workflow: Quantification of nucleated cells was approximated via reference gene primer amplification. Using immunoSEQ multiplex PCR, the repertoire was profiled, and TCRdb retains in-frame clones only, with some absent. The D gene and trimming were derived from the DNA, and the V and J assignments and clone size from that table. This table has 150,000 to 200,000 clones, roughly 90% appearing once. The data are from a study of blood T cell repertoires in COVID-19. Across the study: The samples span acute and convalescent COVID-19 from the United States, Italy and Spain. T cells, B-cell-depleted T cells, or PBMCs supplied cDNA or gDNA.

Sequenced sample: peripheral blood. The genes are TRBV7-9 and TRBJ2-7; 8 bases align to TRBD2. The receptor comes from a man in his forties or fifties with acute or convalescent COVID-19. DNA of the CDR3: TGTGCCAGCAGCCTACCTGGGGGGACTAGTAGCTCCTACGAGCAGTACTTC. Protein: CASSLPGGTSSSYEQYF.